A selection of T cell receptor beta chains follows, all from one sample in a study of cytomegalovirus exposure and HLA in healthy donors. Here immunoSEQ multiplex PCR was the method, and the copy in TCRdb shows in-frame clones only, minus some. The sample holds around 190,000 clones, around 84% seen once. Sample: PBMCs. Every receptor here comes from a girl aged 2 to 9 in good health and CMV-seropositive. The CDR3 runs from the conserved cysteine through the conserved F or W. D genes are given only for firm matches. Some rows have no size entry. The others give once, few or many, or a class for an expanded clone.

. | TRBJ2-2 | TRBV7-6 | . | TGTGCCAGCAGCTTCAGGGGAAACGCCGGGGAGCTGTTTTTT | CASSFRGNAGELFF
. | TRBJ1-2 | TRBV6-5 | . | TGTGCCAGCAGTCGGGCAGGGGTTTACTATGGCTACACCTTC | CASSRAGVYYGYTF
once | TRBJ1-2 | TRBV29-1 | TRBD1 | TGCAGCGTCGTGACAGGGGGCAGCTATGGCTACACCTTC | CSVVTGGSYGYTF
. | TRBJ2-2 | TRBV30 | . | TGTGCCTGGAATCGGGACGGGGAGCTGTTTTTT | CAWNRDGELFF
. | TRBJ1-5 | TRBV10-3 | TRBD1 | TGTGCCATCAGTAGGGACAGACTTCAGCCCCAGCATTTT | CAISRDRLQPQHF
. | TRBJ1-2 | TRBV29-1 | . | TGCAGCGCCGCCAAGACAGAGAACTATGGCTACACCTTC | CSAAKTENYGYTF
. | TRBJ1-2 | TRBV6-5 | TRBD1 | TGTGCCAGCAGTTCAGGGGAAGACAGGGGCGGATATGGCTACACCTTC | CASSSGEDRGGYGYTF
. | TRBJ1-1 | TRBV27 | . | TGTGCCAGCCGCTGGAGGGCGAACACTGAAGCTTTCTTT | CASRWRANTEAFF
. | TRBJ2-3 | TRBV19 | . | TGTGCCAGTACTGCCAGTCACACAGATACGCAGTATTTT | CASTASHTDTQYF
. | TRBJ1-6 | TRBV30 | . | TGTGCCTGGAGCCTCACGCGATTTAAACAGGGCCGGTCACCCCTCCACTTT | CAWSLTRFKQGRSPLHF
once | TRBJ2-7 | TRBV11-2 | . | TGTGCCAGCAGCTTAGTAGGGGGATTCTCCTACGAGCAGTACTTC | CASSLVGGFSYEQYF
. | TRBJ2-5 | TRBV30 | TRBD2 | TGTGCCTGGAGTGTAGGGCTAGCGGAAAAGACCCAGTACTTC | CAWSVGLAEKTQYF
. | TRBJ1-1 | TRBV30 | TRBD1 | TGTGCCTGGAGTGTACCGGGACAGTTCTGGGCCTGGGACTTTTTAGCTTTCTTT | CAWSVPGQFWAWDFLAFF
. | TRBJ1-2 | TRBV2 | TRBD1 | TGTGCCAGCAGTGAAGCTCGACTGGGGACAGTTGGCTACACCTTC | CASSEARLGTVGYTF
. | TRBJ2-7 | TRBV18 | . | TGTGCCAGCTCACCGGACAGAGTACCCTACGAGCAGTACTTC | CASSPDRVPYEQYF
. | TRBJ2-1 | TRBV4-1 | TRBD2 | TGCGCCAGCAGCCAACCTACTAGCGGGAGAGCCTACAATGAGCAGTTCTTC | CASSQPTSGRAYNEQFF
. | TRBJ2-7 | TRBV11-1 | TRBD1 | TGTGCCAGCACCTCAGACAGGGGATCCTACGAGCAGTACTTC | CASTSDRGSYEQYF
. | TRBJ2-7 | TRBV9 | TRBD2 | TGTGCCAGCAGCCAAGAGGGGACTAAATACGAGCAGTACTTC | CASSQEGTKYEQYF
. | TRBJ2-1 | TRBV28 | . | TGTGCCAGCAGCCCCTCTTTGAGCGGGCGGAAGCAGTTCTTC | CASSPSLSGRKQFF
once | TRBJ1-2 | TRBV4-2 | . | TGTGCCAGCAGCCAAGGGGAGGGAGTGGGCTATGGCTACCCCTTC | CASSQGEGVGYGYPF
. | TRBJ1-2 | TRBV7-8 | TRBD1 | TGTGCCAGCAGCTTCGCGGACAGGGCCTGTGGCTACACCTTC | CASSFADRACGYTF
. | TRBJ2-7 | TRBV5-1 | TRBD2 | TGCGCCAGCAGCCGGGGACTAGCGGGAGGGGTCTCTTACGAGCAGTACTTC | CASSRGLAGGVSYEQYF
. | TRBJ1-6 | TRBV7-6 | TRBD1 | TGTGCCAGCAGCTTAGTGTCAGGGGGTAATTCACCCCTCCACTTT | CASSLVSGGNSPLHF
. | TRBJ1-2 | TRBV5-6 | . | TGTGCCAGCAGCTTGAACCAGGACTATGGCTACACCTTC | CASSLNQDYGYTF
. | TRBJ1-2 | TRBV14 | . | TGTGCCAGCAGCCAAATTTCAGGGCTTGGTATCTATGGCTACACCTTC | CASSQISGLGIYGYTF
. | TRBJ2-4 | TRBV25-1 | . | TGTGCCAGCAGTGAGGACAGTAAAAACATTCAGTACTTC | CASSEDSKNIQYF
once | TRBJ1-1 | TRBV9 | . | TGTGCCAGCAGCGTATCCGGACAGACTGAAGCTTTCTTT | CASSVSGQTEAFF
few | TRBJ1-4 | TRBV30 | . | TGTGCCTGGAGTTGGGGGGATCCTAATGAAAAACTGTTTTTT | CAWSWGDPNEKLFF
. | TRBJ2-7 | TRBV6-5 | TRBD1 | TGTGCCAGCAGTTACGCGAGAGGGGGCACCTACGAGCAGTACTTC | CASSYARGGTYEQYF
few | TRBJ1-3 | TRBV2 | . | TGTGCCAGCAGTCTTCAGGGTGGGGTGGGAAACACCATATATTTT | CASSLQGGVGNTIYF
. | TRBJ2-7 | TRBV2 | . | TGTGCCAGCAGTTTTAGCGACTACGAGCAGTACTTC | CASSFSDYEQYF
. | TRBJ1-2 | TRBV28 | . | TGTGCCAGCAGTGAGACAGGAAGCCTCTATGGCTACACCTTC | CASSETGSLYGYTF
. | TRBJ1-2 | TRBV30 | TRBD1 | TGTGCCTGGGGAGAGGGGGCGGCCAGTGGCTACACCTTC | CAWGEGAASGYTF
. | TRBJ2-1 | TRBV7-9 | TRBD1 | TGTGCCAGCAGCTTCAGGGGGCGCGACAATGAGCAGTTCTTC | CASSFRGRDNEQFF
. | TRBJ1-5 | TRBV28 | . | TGTGCCAGCAGTTTCTCCTTTCAGCCCCAGCATTTT | CASSFSFQPQHF
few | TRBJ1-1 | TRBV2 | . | TGTGCCAGTCGTCAGGTGAACACTGAAGCTTTCTTT | CASRQVNTEAFF
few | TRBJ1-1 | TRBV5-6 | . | TGTGCCAGCAGCCACACAGGAGCCGAAGCTTTCTTT | CASSHTGAEAFF
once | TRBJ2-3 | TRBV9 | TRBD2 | TGTGCCAGCAGCGTAGGGGTAGCGGGGGGACGAGATACGCAGTATTTT | CASSVGVAGGRDTQYF
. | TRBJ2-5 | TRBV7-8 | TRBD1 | TGTGCCAGCAGCGTAAGACAGGGATGGGGAGTGGAGACCCAGTACTTC | CASSVRQGWGVETQYF
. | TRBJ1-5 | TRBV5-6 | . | TGTGCCAGCAGCCGAAAGAGGGCCGATAGCAATCAGCCCCAGCATTTT | CASSRKRADSNQPQHF
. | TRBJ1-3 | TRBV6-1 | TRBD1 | TGTGCCAGCAGTGGATGGACAGGGTGGAGGGGTTTCTCTGGAAACACCATATATTTT | CASSGWTGWRGFSGNTIYF
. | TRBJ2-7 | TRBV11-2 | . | TGTGCCAGCAGCTTAGGGACAGAGCAGTACTTC | CASSLGTEQYF
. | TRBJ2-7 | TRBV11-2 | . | TGTGCCAGCAGCTCAAATTCCTACGAGCAGTACTTC | CASSSNSYEQYF
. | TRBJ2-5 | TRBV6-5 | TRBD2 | TGTGCCAGCAGTTACCTAGCGGCCTCAGAGACCCAGTACTTC | CASSYLAASETQYF
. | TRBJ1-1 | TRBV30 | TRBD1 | TGTGCCTGGAGTGCCACCGGCAGGGGGTGGGCTGAAGCTTTCTTT | CAWSATGRGWAEAFF
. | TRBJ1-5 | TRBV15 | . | TGTGCCACCAGCAGTTGGGGGGACAATCAGCCCCAGCATTTT | CATSSWGDNQPQHF
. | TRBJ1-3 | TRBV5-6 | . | TGCGCCAGCAGCTTGGCCCAAATGGGAAACACCATATATTTT | CASSLAQMGNTIYF
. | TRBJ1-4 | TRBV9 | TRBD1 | TGTGCCAGCGGACGACAGGGGGCTTTAAATGAAAAACTGTTTTTT | CASGRQGALNEKLFF
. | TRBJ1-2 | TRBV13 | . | TGTGCCAGCAGCTTAGCGGCAGGGCAACCTGGCTACACCTTC | CASSLAAGQPGYTF
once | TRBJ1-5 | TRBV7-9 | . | TGTGCCAGCAGCTTAGTAGGGAGGGGTGGCAATCAGCCCCAGCATTTT | CASSLVGRGGNQPQHF
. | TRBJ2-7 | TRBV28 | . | TGTGCCAGCAGTGGTCCAGGGGCGCGTAAGGACGAGCAGTACTTC | CASSGPGARKDEQYF
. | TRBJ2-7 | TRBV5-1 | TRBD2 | TGCGCCAGCAGCTTGGGGGAGGGCGAGCAGTACTTC | CASSLGEGEQYF
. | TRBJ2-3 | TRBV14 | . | TGTGCCAGCGGAAGACTAGTTTTCCCAGATACGCAGTATTTT | CASGRLVFPDTQYF
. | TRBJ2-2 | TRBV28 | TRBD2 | TGTGCCACTCACCCCGGGACTAGCTTTTCCGGGGAGCTGTTTTTT | CATHPGTSFSGELFF